Listed below are T cell receptor beta chains from one sample, sequenced in a study of regulatory T cells in long-lasting Graves disease. TCRdb reanalysed the multiplex PCR reads using MiXCR and keeps one entry per CDR3 protein. The repertoire has hundreds of thousands of distinct CDR3 sequences, more than 15% of them found once; the top ten carry 20% to 25%. These data also formed part of another study, on T cells in Graves' hyperthyroidism and ophthalmopathy.

The sequencing here drew on peripheral blood mononuclear cells (PBMCs), taken at new diagnosis, from a patient treated with antithyroid drugs. The receptors originated from a woman aged 35-65 years with Graves disease. Both conserved end residues are part of each CDR3. The D gene is left open where the match is weak. The size field is filled for only some rows; it gives once, few, many or a size class.

v_gene: TRBV5-4; d_gene: -; j_gene: TRBJ1-1; len: 13; abundance: -; CDR3nt: TGTGCCAGCAGCATAGATTTGAACACTGAAGCTTTCTTT; CDR3aa: CASSIDLNTEAFF
v_gene: TRBV6-1; d_gene: -; j_gene: TRBJ1-4; len: 11; abundance: -; CDR3nt: TGTGCCAGCAGTCAGGAGGAAAAACTGTTTTTT; CDR3aa: CASSQEEKLFF
v_gene: TRBV3-1; d_gene: -; j_gene: TRBJ1-3; len: 13; abundance: many; CDR3nt: TGTGCCAGCAGCCAAGATCTTGGAAACACCATATATTTT; CDR3aa: CASSQDLGNTIYF
v_gene: TRBV9; d_gene: -; j_gene: TRBJ1-2; len: 14; abundance: -; CDR3nt: TGTGCCAGCAGCCCAACCGGTAGGCCCTATGGCTACACCTTC; CDR3aa: CASSPTGRPYGYTF
v_gene: TRBV28; d_gene: -; j_gene: TRBJ1-2; len: 15; abundance: many; CDR3nt: TGTGCCAGCAGTCCGCCCGGGACAAGGAACTATGGCTACACCTTC; CDR3aa: CASSPPGTRNYGYTF
v_gene: TRBV4-1; d_gene: TRBD1; j_gene: TRBJ2-1; len: 16; abundance: few; CDR3nt: TGCGCCAGCAGCCAAGTAGACAGGGGTTCCTACAATGAGCAGTTCTTC; CDR3aa: CASSQVDRGSYNEQFF
v_gene: TRBV3-1; d_gene: -; j_gene: TRBJ1-6; len: 15; abundance: many; CDR3nt: TGTGCCAGCAGCCATGACTGGACAGCCTACTCACCCCTCCACTTT; CDR3aa: CASSHDWTAYSPLHF
v_gene: TRBV3-1; d_gene: TRBD1; j_gene: TRBJ1-1; len: 15; abundance: many; CDR3nt: TGTGCCAGCAGCCCGACAGGGATTGAGAACACTGAAGCTTTCTTT; CDR3aa: CASSPTGIENTEAFF
v_gene: TRBV28; d_gene: TRBD2; j_gene: TRBJ2-5; len: 13; abundance: many; CDR3nt: TGTGCCAGCGCTGGGGGGGAATGGGAGACCCAGTACTTC; CDR3aa: CASAGGEWETQYF
v_gene: TRBV30; d_gene: -; j_gene: TRBJ1-5; len: 14; abundance: -; CDR3nt: TGTGCCTGGAGTGATGGTTGGGCCCAAGGGCCCCAGCATTTT; CDR3aa: CAWSDGWAQGPQHF
v_gene: TRBV15; d_gene: -; j_gene: TRBJ1-4; len: 15; abundance: few; CDR3nt: TGTGCCACCAGCAGAGACCGGGGATTAAATGAAAAACTGTTTTTT; CDR3aa: CATSRDRGLNEKLFF
v_gene: TRBV5-4; d_gene: -; j_gene: TRBJ2-1; len: 15; abundance: few; CDR3nt: TGTGCCAGCAGCTCCCAGGGCGGGCAGGAGAATGAGCAGTTCTTC; CDR3aa: CASSSQGGQENEQFF
v_gene: TRBV19; d_gene: -; j_gene: TRBJ2-5; len: 13; abundance: -; CDR3nt: TGTGCCAGTAGTATTAACATGGTGGAGACCCAGTACTTC; CDR3aa: CASSINMVETQYF
v_gene: TRBV11-2; d_gene: TRBD2; j_gene: TRBJ2-5; len: 17; abundance: many; CDR3nt: TGTGCCAGCAGCTTCCCGGTTCACAGCGGGGGGCCAGAGACCCAGTACTTC; CDR3aa: CASSFPVHSGGPETQYF
v_gene: TRBV7-9; d_gene: -; j_gene: TRBJ2-5; len: 14; abundance: many; CDR3nt: TGTGCCAGCAGCTTAGGAGGCAGCCCAGAGACCCAGTACTTC; CDR3aa: CASSLGGSPETQYF
v_gene: TRBV12-3/TRBV12-4; d_gene: -; j_gene: TRBJ2-1; len: 14; abundance: many; CDR3nt: TGTGCCAGCAGTTTCGTGGGGGGCCGGAATGAGCAGTTCTTC; CDR3aa: CASSFVGGRNEQFF
v_gene: TRBV7-2; d_gene: TRBD1; j_gene: TRBJ2-1; len: 15; abundance: many; CDR3nt: TGTGCCAGCAGCTATCAGGGGGCCTCCTACAATGAGCAGTTCTTC; CDR3aa: CASSYQGASYNEQFF
v_gene: TRBV6-1; d_gene: TRBD1; j_gene: TRBJ1-4; len: 17; abundance: few; CDR3nt: TGTGCCAGCAGTGAAAGCCTTTCCCGGGACAGGGTGGAAAAACTGTTTTTT; CDR3aa: CASSESLSRDRVEKLFF
v_gene: TRBV19; d_gene: TRBD1; j_gene: TRBJ1-1; len: 15; abundance: many; CDR3nt: TGTGCCAGTAGTCTATTGACAGGGGCCGGCACTGAAGCTTTCTTT; CDR3aa: CASSLLTGAGTEAFF
v_gene: TRBV11-2; d_gene: TRBD1; j_gene: TRBJ2-1; len: 17; abundance: few; CDR3nt: TGTGCCAGCAGCCCCCCCGGGGGGACAGGGGGGGGCAATGAGCAGTTCTTC; CDR3aa: CASSPPGGTGGGNEQFF
v_gene: TRBV24-1; d_gene: -; j_gene: TRBJ2-1; len: 13; abundance: many; CDR3nt: TGTGCCACCAGTGGAGGGACCTCTAATGAGCAGTTCTTC; CDR3aa: CATSGGTSNEQFF
v_gene: TRBV7-2; d_gene: TRBD2; j_gene: TRBJ2-2; len: 15; abundance: few; CDR3nt: TGTGCCAGCAGCTTAGTCGGGACTAGCGTCGGGGAGCTGTTTTTT; CDR3aa: CASSLVGTSVGELFF
v_gene: TRBV7-9; d_gene: TRBD1; j_gene: TRBJ2-1; len: 15; abundance: -; CDR3nt: TGTGCCAGCAGCTTACCCGGGACAGGGTTCGATGAGCAGTTCTTC; CDR3aa: CASSLPGTGFDEQFF
v_gene: TRBV7-2; d_gene: -; j_gene: TRBJ1-4; len: 16; abundance: -; CDR3nt: TGTGCCAGCAGCGCCCTTTGGGGGGGCTCTGATGAAAAACTGTTTTTT; CDR3aa: CASSALWGGSDEKLFF
v_gene: TRBV5-1; d_gene: TRBD1; j_gene: TRBJ2-7; len: 14; abundance: many; CDR3nt: TGCGCCAGCAGCTCGGCCGGGACAGGCTACGAGCAGTACTTC; CDR3aa: CASSSAGTGYEQYF
v_gene: TRBV5-1; d_gene: TRBD2; j_gene: TRBJ2-3; len: 18; abundance: many; CDR3nt: TGCGCCAGCAGCCAATTCCTTCTAGCGGGGGAACCCACAGATACGCAGTATTTT; CDR3aa: CASSQFLLAGEPTDTQYF
v_gene: TRBV3-1; d_gene: -; j_gene: TRBJ1-1; len: 14; abundance: many; CDR3nt: TGTGCCAGCAGCAACCTGGGGGGGAACACTGAAGCTTTCTTT; CDR3aa: CASSNLGGNTEAFF